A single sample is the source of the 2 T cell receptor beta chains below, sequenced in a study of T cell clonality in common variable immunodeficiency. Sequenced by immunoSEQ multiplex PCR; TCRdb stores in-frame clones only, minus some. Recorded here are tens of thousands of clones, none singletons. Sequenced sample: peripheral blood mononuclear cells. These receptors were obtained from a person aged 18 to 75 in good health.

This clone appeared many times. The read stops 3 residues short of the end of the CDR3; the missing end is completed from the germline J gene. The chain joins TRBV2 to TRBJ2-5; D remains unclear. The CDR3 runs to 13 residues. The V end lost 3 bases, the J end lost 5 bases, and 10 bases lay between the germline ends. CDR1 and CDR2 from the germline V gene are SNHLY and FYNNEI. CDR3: CASSDSGFETQYF. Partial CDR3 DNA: TGTGCCAGCAGTGACTCCGGGTTTGAGACC.

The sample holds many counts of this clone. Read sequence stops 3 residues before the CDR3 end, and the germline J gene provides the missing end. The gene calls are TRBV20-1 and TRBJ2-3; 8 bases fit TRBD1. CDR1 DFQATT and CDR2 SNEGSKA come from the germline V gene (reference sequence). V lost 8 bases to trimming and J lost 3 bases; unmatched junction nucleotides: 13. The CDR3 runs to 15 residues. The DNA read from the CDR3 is TGCAGTTGCCACGCTTCGGACAGGGATACAGATACG. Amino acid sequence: CSCHASDRDTDT. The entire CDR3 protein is CSCHASDRDTDTQYF.